One sample yielded the 29 T cell receptor beta chains listed below, sequenced in a study of T cells after yellow fever vaccination. One entry per CDR3 protein results from TCRdb running MiXCR on the 5' RACE reads. This table holds 450,000 to 600,000 distinct CDR3 sequences, roughly 14% found once. The sequencing here drew on PBMCs, taken on the day of the yellow fever booster vaccination. These receptors were obtained from a man aged 25 to 45 who received the YFV17D yellow fever vaccine.

This clonotype has a handful of counts. The V and J genes are TRBV20-1 and TRBJ1-1, with D unclear. Germline V gives CDR1 DFQATT, CDR2 SNEGSKA (reference sequence). The CDR3 has 13 amino acids. The V end lost 0 bases, the J end lost 7 bases, and 12 bases lay between the germline ends. DNA of the CDR3: TGCAGTGCTAGAGACCGGGTAACCTATGAAGCTTTCTTT. Protein sequence: CSARDRVTYEAFF.

CDR3 in DNA: TGTGCCAGCTCCCTTACGGACGGCAACTACGAGCAGTACTTC. Residues: CASSLTDGNYEQYF. The chain employs TRBV18 and TRBJ2-7; no firm D call. The CDR3 extends over 14 amino acids. Germline V CDR1 and CDR2: KGHSH, LQKENI. Deletions cut 6 bases from V and 3 bases from J, with 15 bases between.

The sample holds many counts of this clonotype. The chain employs TRBV12-3 or TRBV12-4 and TRBJ2-2; D gene ambiguous. The germline V and J ends were trimmed by 6 bases and 8 bases, with 19 bases remaining between them. The CDR3 sequence is 15 residues long. The CDR3 spells CASSPHSPSFGELFF. The CDR3 bases are TGTGCCAGCAGCCCTCACAGTCCTTCATTTGGGGAGCTGTTTTTT.

The CDR3 coding sequence is TGCGCCAGCAGCCAAGTTCTAGGTGCCACCATATATTTT. Translated: CASSQVLGATIYF. V is TRBV4-3 and J is TRBJ1-3, with D unclear. Germline-derived CDR1 and CDR2 are LGHNA and YSLEER. This CDR3 has 13 residues. V lost 1 base to trimming and J lost 9 bases, with 10 bases between them.

This clonotype was counted a few times. The chain has TRBV5-1 and TRBJ2-2; 10 nucleotides agree with TRBD2. This CDR3 comprises 20 residues. V was clipped by 0 bases and J by 7 bases; unmatched bases: 18. Germline V gives CDR1 SGHRS, CDR2 YFSETQ. This CDR3 reads CASSLAKPLLAGVKGGELFF. The CDR3 region has the DNA TGCGCCAGCAGCTTGGCAAAACCTCTCCTAGCGGGAGTGAAGGGCGGGGAGCTGTTTTTT. Combining the CDR3 with reference TRBV5-1 and TRBJ2-2 gives the whole variable domain KAGVTQTPRYLIKTRGQQVTLSCSPISGHRSVSWYQQTPGQGLQFLFEYFSETQRNKGNFPGRFSGRQFSNSRSEMNVSTLELGDSALYLCASSLAKPLLAGVKGGELFFGEGSRLTVL.

This clonotype has only a few counts. J is TRBJ2-1 and V is TRBV6-5, with TRBD2 as a possible D gene (6 bases). This CDR3 is built from 14 residues. The ends were cut back, 5 bases at V and 0 bases at J, with 8 bases in the middle. The germline V gene has CDR1 MNHEY and CDR2 SVGAGI. CDR3 nucleotide sequence: TGTGCCAGCAGTCGGGACTTCTCCTACAATGAGCAGTTCTTC. Its translation is CASSRDFSYNEQFF.

The chain uses TRBV6-2 or TRBV6-3 and TRBJ2-1; 7 nucleotides match TRBD1. With V trimmed by 2 bases and J by 10 bases, 8 bases remained unmatched. The CDR3 sequence is 14 residues long. The germline CDR1 and CDR2 sequences are MNHEY and SVGEGT. CDR3: CASSYTQGVREQFF. The CDR3 DNA reads as TGTGCCAGCAGTTACACGCAGGGGGTCCGGGAGCAGTTCTTC.

The chain's CDR3 is CASSQSRTLYNEQFF. CDR3 DNA sequence: TGCGCCAGCAGTCAATCCAGGACACTCTACAATGAGCAGTTCTTC. The J gene is TRBJ2-1, the V gene TRBV23-1; weak D call: TRBD1 (5 bases). TRBV23-1 is flagged as an ORF with uncertain function. The CDR3 contains 15 residues. V was trimmed by 0 bases and J by 3 bases, leaving 9 bases between them.

V is TRBV10-1 and J is TRBJ2-2; 8 positions match TRBD1. The CDR3 is 13 residues long. V shed 6 bases, J shed 4 bases, and the junction held 1 base outside the gene matches. The germline CDR1 and CDR2 sequences are WNHNN and SYGVQD (reference sequence). The CDR3 region is CASRDRATGELFF. The CDR3 region has the DNA TGCGCCAGCAGGGACAGGGCCACCGGGGAGCTGTTTTTT.

The chain has TRBV7-9 and TRBJ2-3; TRBD1 aligns across 7 bases. The germline CDR1 and CDR2 sequences are SEHNR and FQNEAQ (reference sequence). The CDR3 runs 16 residues. Unmatched junction bases numbered 8, after V lost 5 bases and J lost 0 bases. The CDR3 is CASSPETGASTDTQYF. The CDR3 DNA is TGTGCCAGCAGCCCTGAAACAGGGGCTAGCACAGATACGCAGTATTTT.

This CDR3 is CASSLGTGPWGEQFF. CDR3 coding DNA: TGTGCCAGCAGCTTAGGGACAGGGCCTTGGGGTGAGCAGTTCTTC. This chain joins TRBV7-2 and TRBJ2-1, with 8 bases that match TRBD1. The junction had 8 bases not matched to a gene; V was cut back by 1 base and J by 9 bases. Germline lookup yields CDR1 SGHTA and CDR2 FQGNSA. The CDR3 spans 15 residues. Full variable domain (remainder filled in from reference TRBV7-2 and TRBJ2-1): GAGVSQSPSNKVTEKGKDVELRCDPISGHTALYWYRQSLGQGLEFLIYFQGNSAPDKSGLPSDRFSAERTGGSVSTLTIQRTQQEDSAVYLCASSLGTGPWGEQFFGPGTRLTVL.

This clonotype occurred many times. V usage is TRBV5-4 and J usage is TRBJ1-2; no reliable D call. V was cut by 5 bases and J by 0 bases, with 5 bases left in between. This CDR3 region has 12 residues. CDR1 and CDR2 (germline): SGHNT, YYREEE (reference sequence). DNA of the CDR3: TGTGCCAGCAGGGGAGCTAACTATGGCTACACCTTC. Its translation: CASRGANYGYTF.

This clonotype was seen a few times. Here the CDR3 DNA reads TGTGCCAGCAGCTTAAGGACTTCGGGTCCGGAACGACCTGGCGAGCAGTACTTC. Translated, it gives CASSLRTSGPERPGEQYF. This chain joins TRBV11-2 and TRBJ2-7; perhaps TRBD2 as D (5 bases). V lost 2 bases and J 6 bases, leaving 26 bases between the germline ends. Germline values: CDR1 SGHAT, CDR2 FQNNGV. The CDR3 consists of 18 residues.

The gene calls are TRBV4-2 and TRBJ2-3, with a tentative D call TRBD2 (7 bases). Germline-derived CDR1 and CDR2 are LGHNA and YNFKEQ. The CDR3 length is 14 residues. V was trimmed by 0 bases and J by 7 bases, leaving 11 bases between them. CDR3 sequence: CASSQEGGPYTQYF. The CDR3, as DNA: TGTGCCAGCAGCCAAGAGGGGGGGCCTTATACGCAGTATTTT.

V gene TRBV5-1 combines with J gene TRBJ2-7; 7 positions agree with TRBD1. With 7 bases clipped from V and 5 bases from J, the junction kept 9 bases outside the gene matches. CDR3 length: 13 residues. Germline lookup yields CDR1 SGHRS and CDR2 YFSETQ. For the CDR3, the DNA is TGCGCCAGCTCGGGGACAGTCCTCAACGAGCAGTACTTC. This codes for CASSGTVLNEQYF.

This clonotype occurred a few times. The J gene is TRBJ1-1, the V gene TRBV20-1, with TRBD1 as a possible D gene (6 bases). The V gene lost 6 bases and the J gene lost 1 base, with 12 bases spanning the gap. The germline V gene encodes CDR1 DFQATT and CDR2 SNEGSKA (reference sequence). This CDR3 spans 13 amino acids. Written as DNA, the CDR3 is TGCAGTGCCCCGGGACAAACGAACACTGAAGCTTTCTTT. Its translation is CSAPGQTNTEAFF.

This clonotype occurred many times. The gene calls are TRBV7-2 and TRBJ1-5; 10 bases agree with TRBD1. The CDR3 has 15 amino acids. Per germline, CDR1 SGHTA and CDR2 FQGNSA. Unmatched junction bases numbered 5, after V lost 7 bases and J lost 2 bases. The CDR3: CASTSGTGGNQPQHF. The CDR3, as DNA: TGTGCCAGCACCTCAGGGACAGGGGGCAATCAGCCCCAGCATTTT.

V is TRBV2 and J is TRBJ2-7, with 10 bases aligning to TRBD2. CDR3 length equals 16 residues. The junction had 6 bases not matched to a gene; V was cut back by 2 bases and J by 2 bases. Germline lookup yields CDR1 SNHLY and CDR2 FYNNEI. CDR3: CASSERTLAGTYEQYF. The CDR3 DNA sequence: TGTGCCAGCAGTGAACGGACACTAGCGGGAACCTACGAGCAGTACTTC.

J is TRBJ2-7 and V is TRBV7-2; 7 positions agree with TRBD2. From germline, CDR1 is SGHTA and CDR2 FQGNSA. CDR3 length equals 14 residues. The trim removed 5 bases at V and 5 bases at J, leaving 9 bases unmatched. CDR3 nucleotides: TGTGCCAGCAGCAAGAGCGGGAACTTAAACGAGCAGTACTTC. Translating gives CASSKSGNLNEQYF.

This clonotype appeared a few times. This chain uses TRBV18 with TRBJ1-6; D gene ambiguous. V gave up 2 bases and J gave up 8 bases, with 7 bases separating them. Germline V gene sequence: CDR1 KGHSH, CDR2 LQKENI. CDR3 length equals 13 residues. The CDR3 region has the DNA TGTGCCAGCTCACCAGAAAGGGATTCACCCCTCCACTTT. Encoded protein: CASSPERDSPLHF.

This chain uses TRBV6-2 or TRBV6-3 with TRBJ2-2, with D perhaps TRBD1 (5 bases). Trimming removed 7 bases from V and 7 bases from J, with 19 bases in between. CDR3 length: 15 amino acids. CDR1 and CDR2 from the germline V gene are MNHEY and SVGEGT. In DNA, the CDR3 is TGTGCCAGCACCCGACGCAAGGGGTTGCACGGGGAGCTGTTTTTT. This codes for CASTRRKGLHGELFF.

As to this clonotype: Germline is not matched at one junction end, which may reflect a read error. The gene calls are TRBV20-1 and TRBJ2-5, with TRBD2 matching 8 bases. This CDR3 contains 16 residues. The germline V gene has CDR1 DFQATT and CDR2 SNEGSKA (reference sequence). Written as DNA, the CDR3 is TGCTGTGCTAGAGACCTCCCCGGCGGGAGGAGAGAGACCCAGTACTTC. It encodes CCARDLPGGRRETQYF.

V gene TRBV4-1 combines with J gene TRBJ2-1; possible D gene TRBD2, 6 bases. Looked up from germline, CDR1 is MGHRA and CDR2 is YSYEKL. CDR3 length: 16 amino acids. Trimming took 2 bases from V and 3 from J, leaving 14 bases between them. CDR3 coding DNA: TGCGCCAGCAGCCAAAATGCCGGGAGTTTCTACAATGAGCAGTTCTTC. Translating gives CASSQNAGSFYNEQFF.

There are a few counts of this clonotype. This chain uses TRBV5-1 with TRBJ2-2, with D unresolved. Trimming removed 4 bases from V and 7 bases from J, with 11 bases in between. CDR3 length equals 13 residues. Germline V lookup: CDR1 SGHRS, CDR2 YFSETQ. Here the CDR3 reads CASSAQDVGELFF. The CDR3 region has the DNA TGCGCCAGCAGCGCGCAGGACGTCGGGGAGCTGTTTTTT. The full variable domain, rest sourced from reference TRBV5-1 and TRBJ2-2, is KAGVTQTPRYLIKTRGQQVTLSCSPISGHRSVSWYQQTPGQGLQFLFEYFSETQRNKGNFPGRFSGRQFSNSRSEMNVSTLELGDSALYLCASSAQDVGELFFGEGSRLTVL.

This sequence joins TRBV7-2 and TRBJ1-2, with D possibly being TRBD1 (5 bases). The CDR3 spans 13 residues. V lost 4 bases to trimming and J lost 6 bases, with 12 bases between them. CDR1 is SGHTA and CDR2 is FQGNSA in the germline V gene. This chain's CDR3 is CASSSSAGDGYTF. The CDR3 DNA follows: TGTGCCAGCAGCTCGTCGGCGGGGGATGGCTACACCTTC.

This clonotype was seen more than once but under ten times. The V gene is TRBV7-2, the J gene TRBJ2-1; maybe TRBD2 (6 bases). Germline CDR1 is SGHTA and CDR2 is FQGNSA. The CDR3 has 14 residues. Trimming took off 0 bases at V and 9 bases at J, with 12 bases between the two ends. CDR3 residues: CASSLAGGTGEQFF. CDR3 DNA sequence: TGTGCCAGCAGCTTAGCGGGAGGAACGGGTGAGCAGTTCTTC. The full variable domain, in which reference TRBV7-2 and TRBJ2-1 provide the parts outside the CDR3, is GAGVSQSPSNKVTEKGKDVELRCDPISGHTALYWYRQSLGQGLEFLIYFQGNSAPDKSGLPSDRFSAERTGGSVSTLTIQRTQQEDSAVYLCASSLAGGTGEQFFGPGTRLTVL.

There are a few counts of this clonotype. The V gene is TRBV7-2, the J gene TRBJ2-2; D is undetermined. Looked up from germline, CDR1 is SGHTA and CDR2 is FQGNSA. This CDR3 is built from 13 residues. V lost 4 bases and J 6 bases, leaving 9 bases between the germline ends. The CDR3 DNA reads as TGTGCCAGCAGCTCAGTCCCGTCCGGGGAGCTGTTTTTT. Its translation is CASSSVPSGELFF.

This clonotype was observed a few times. The chain uses TRBV7-2 and TRBJ2-1; D ambiguous. From germline, CDR1 is SGHTA and CDR2 FQGNSA. Deletions cut 1 base from V and 0 bases from J, with 10 bases between. The CDR3 has 16 amino acids. The CDR3 spells CASSLGSEPSYNEQFF. Written as DNA, the CDR3 is TGTGCCAGCAGCTTAGGATCAGAACCCTCCTACAATGAGCAGTTCTTC.

This chain joins TRBV20-1 and TRBJ2-1; D call uncertain. The germline V gene encodes CDR1 DFQATT and CDR2 SNEGSKA (reference sequence). This CDR3 has 13 residues. Trimming removed 4 bases from V and 4 bases from J, with 11 bases in between. CDR3 residues: CSAIGGPYNEQFF. CDR3 in DNA: TGCAGTGCTATCGGCGGACCTTACAATGAGCAGTTCTTC.